The 4 T cell receptor beta chains reported below all come from one sample, sequenced in a study of radiation and T cells in renal cell carcinoma. Generated by immunoSEQ multiplex PCR, the TCRdb table keeps only in-frame clones and is missing some. This table has roughly 150,000 clones, roughly 86% appearing once. Sample time point: blood 2 weeks post-SBRT. The sample's treatment: 15 Gy SBRT to primary tumor, nephrectomy 4 weeks later. The material sequenced was blood, taken from a patient whose treatment included radiotherapy and nephrectomy. These receptors were obtained from a woman in her forties or fifties with renal cell carcinoma.

J is TRBJ1-4 and V is TRBV4-1; maybe TRBD1 (5 bases). Germline assignment: CDR1 MGHRA and CDR2 YSYEKL. The CDR3 is made up of 15 amino acids. Trimming stripped 4 bases from V and 0 bases from J, with 9 bases between. CDR3 bases: TGCGCCAGCAGCCGGGGGTTTGCAACTAATGAAAAACTGTTTTTT. Translation: CASSRGFATNEKLFF.

The DNA of the CDR3 is TGTGCCAGCAGCCGAGAAACGACTACCGGGGAGCTGTTTTTT. This codes for CASSRETTTGELFF. The chain couples TRBV4-2 to TRBJ2-2; D is ambiguous. The CDR3 length is 14 residues. V dropped 4 bases and J dropped 5 bases, with 11 bases sitting between them. Germline lookup yields CDR1 LGHNA and CDR2 YNFKEQ.

In regard to this clone: A read error may produce the germline difference seen at one junction end. The chain joins TRBV7-7 to TRBJ1-4; D is unresolved. There are 13 residues in the CDR3. CDR1 and CDR2 from the germline V gene are SSHAT and FNYEAQ (reference sequence). The CDR3, as DNA: TGTGCTAGCAGCTTAGCGCACGGAGAAAAACTGTTTTTT. This encodes CASSLAHGEKLFF. Drawing the rest from reference TRBV7-7 and TRBJ1-4, the complete variable domain is GAGVSQSPRYKVTKRGQDVTLRCDPISSHATLYWYQQALGQGPEFLTYFNYEAQPDKSGLPSDRFSAERPEGSISTLTIQRTEQRDSAMYRCASSLAHGEKLFFGSGTQLSVL.

A single count supports this clone. The rearrangement links TRBV6-1 to TRBJ2-2; D is unclear. V was cut by 2 bases and J by 2 bases, with 6 bases left in between. CDR3 length: 14 amino acids. Germline assignment: CDR1 MNHNS and CDR2 SASEGT. Here the CDR3 reads CASSELYNTGELFF. The CDR3 nucleotides read TGTGCCAGCAGTGAACTTTACAACACCGGGGAGCTGTTTTTT.